Reported below is one TCR beta chain. No antigen is known for it. The sample originates from a study of Tregs in tolerant kidney transplant recipients. Study at large: Recipient cells were told from donor cells by antibody staining.

The CDR3 runs to 15 residues. V shed 2 bases and J shed 5 bases, with 14 bases lying between them. The germline V gene encodes CDR1 SGHRS and CDR2 YFSETQ. Method: immunoSEQ multiplex PCR; TCRdb's copy keeps in-frame clones and lacks some. The table lists under 50,000 clones, 95% to 96% of them singletons. Sequenced: Tregs from blood cultured with allogeneic cells. The J gene is TRBJ2-1, the V gene TRBV5-1; D not certain. The sequence was collected from a human donor in good health. The CDR3 DNA sequence: TGCGCCAGCAGCTTCTCAGGAAGCGCCCACAATGAGCAGTTCTTC. It specifies CASSFSGSAHNEQFF. The full variable domain, rest sourced from reference TRBV5-1 and TRBJ2-1, is KAGVTQTPRYLIKTRGQQVTLSCSPISGHRSVSWYQQTPGQGLQFLFEYFSETQRNKGNFPGRFSGRQFSNSRSEMNVSTLELGDSALYLCASSFSGSAHNEQFFGPGTRLTVL.